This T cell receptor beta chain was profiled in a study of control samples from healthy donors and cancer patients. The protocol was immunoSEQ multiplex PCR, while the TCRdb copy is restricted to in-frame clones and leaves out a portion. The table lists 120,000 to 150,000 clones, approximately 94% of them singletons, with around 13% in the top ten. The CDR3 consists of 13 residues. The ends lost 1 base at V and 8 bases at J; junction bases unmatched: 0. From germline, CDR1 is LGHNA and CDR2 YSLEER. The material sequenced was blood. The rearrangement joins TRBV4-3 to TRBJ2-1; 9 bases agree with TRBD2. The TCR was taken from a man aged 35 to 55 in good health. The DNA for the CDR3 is TGCGCCAGCAGCCAAGGGACTAGCGATGAGCAGTTCTTC. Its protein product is CASSQGTSDEQFF.